Each of the 30 T cell receptor beta chains below was sequenced from the same sample in a study of PD-1 blockade in classical Hodgkin lymphoma. Time point specified: cycle 4 day 1 (C4D1), after about 6 weeks of nivolumab. Every one of the patients relapsed after autologous stem cell transplantation (brentuximab vedotin exposure was variable). Purified CD4+ T cells were obtained from thawed PBMCs through magnetic negative selection. TCRdb's copy holds only in-frame clones and misses some; the assay was immunoSEQ multiplex PCR. The repertoire holds around 26,000 clones, with 75% to 90% as singletons. The sequencing here drew on CD4+ T cells from blood, taken before the fourth cycle of nivolumab. All receptors come from a human donor with classical Hodgkin lymphoma.

This chain connects TRBV6-1 to TRBJ1-5; D unresolved. CDR1 is MNHNS, CDR2 SASEGT, per germline. There are 15 residues in the CDR3. V lost 1 base to trimming and J lost 11 bases, with 18 bases between them. Here the CDR3 reads CASSEEGQSPGSQHF. In DNA form, the CDR3 reads TGTGCCAGCAGTGAAGAGGGCCAGTCACCTGGGTCCCAGCATTTT.

The CDR3 sequence: CASSLEAYGYTF. CDR3 DNA: TGCGCCAGCAGCCTTGAGGCCTATGGCTACACCTTC. The rearrangement links TRBV5-1 to TRBJ1-2; D is unresolved. This CDR3 is built from 12 residues. The V end was cut by 4 bases, the J end by 4 bases, with 8 bases between. Looked up from germline, CDR1 is SGHRS and CDR2 is YFSETQ.

This rearrangement joins TRBV6-6 to TRBJ1-1, with D possibly being TRBD1 (6 bases). V was trimmed by 6 bases and J by 1 base, leaving 15 bases between them. Germline values: CDR1 MNHNY, CDR2 SVGAGI (reference sequence). The CDR3 loop spans 15 amino acids. CDR3 nucleotides: TGTGCCAGCAGGTCAACAGGGCTCTGGAACACTGAAGCTTTCTTT. It specifies CASRSTGLWNTEAFF.

This chain joins TRBV6-1 and TRBJ1-1, with unresolved D. The V and J ends lost 4 bases and 4 bases respectively, with 10 bases between them. The CDR3 has 13 residues. Germline V CDR1 and CDR2: MNHNS, SASEGT. The CDR3 DNA sequence: TGTGCCAGCAGTGGGGCTTTGCTCACTGAAGCTTTCTTT. The encoded protein is CASSGALLTEAFF.

There are a few counts of this clone. Here the CDR3 reads CASRAQGGYTF. The DNA for the CDR3 is TGTGCCAGCAGGGCACAGGGTGGCTACACCTTC. The rearrangement links TRBV6-5 to TRBJ1-2, with a possible D match to TRBD1 (6 bases). V was pared by 6 bases and J by 7 bases, with 9 bases between. This CDR3 spans 11 amino acids. Germline CDR1 is MNHEY and CDR2 is SVGAGI.

In its sample, this clone was seen a few times. The chain links TRBV2 to TRBJ1-2, with a tentative D call TRBD1 (6 bases). This CDR3 has 15 amino acids. V was trimmed by 0 bases and J by 4 bases, leaving 12 bases between them. The germline V gene encodes CDR1 SNHLY and CDR2 FYNNEI. CDR3 in DNA: TGTGCCAGCAGTGAAGCGCGGGGGGGCGCCTATGGCTACACCTTC. The encoded protein is CASSEARGGAYGYTF.

This chain joins TRBV6-5 and TRBJ1-4; D remains ambiguous. The CDR3 totals 15 residues. Germline lookup yields CDR1 MNHEY and CDR2 SVGAGI. The V and J ends lost 1 base and 7 bases respectively, with 13 bases between them. The CDR3 DNA reads as TGTGCCAGCAGTTACTTTCCAGGTGTGGGTGAAAAACTGTTTTTT. Its translation is CASSYFPGVGEKLFF.

The rearrangement links TRBV5-8 to TRBJ2-4, with D maybe TRBD1 (5 bases). Trimming removed 7 bases at V and 0 bases at J, with 17 bases between. CDR1 and CDR2 (germline): SGHTS, YDEGEE. CDR3 length: 16 residues. The chain's CDR3 is CASGPGWGVAKNIQYF. CDR3 in DNA: TGTGCCAGCGGCCCTGGGTGGGGCGTAGCCAAAAACATTCAGTACTTC.

The gene calls are TRBV6-1 and TRBJ1-2, with 7 bases fitting TRBD1. The CDR3 has 16 residues. V lost 0 bases to trimming and J lost 4 bases; unmatched junction nucleotides: 8. Germline CDR1 MNHNS, CDR2 SASEGT. CDR3 sequence (DNA): TGTGCCAGCAGTGAAGCGCGGTATGGGACAGTCTATGGCTACACCTTC. Translation: CASSEARYGTVYGYTF.

The rearrangement links TRBV7-3 to TRBJ2-1; D is ambiguous. The V gene lost 5 bases and the J gene lost 4 bases, with 9 bases spanning the gap. The CDR3 consists of 13 residues. The germline gives CDR1 SGHTA, CDR2 FQGTGA. CDR3 bases: TGTGCCAGCAGCGACACGGCATACAATGAGCAGTTCTTC. Translation: CASSDTAYNEQFF.

The chain carries TRBV2 and TRBJ1-5; tentative D call: TRBD1 (6 bases). The germline V gene has CDR1 SNHLY and CDR2 FYNNEI. The V end was cut by 4 bases, the J end by 6 bases, with 16 bases between. CDR3 length: 15 residues. The CDR3 DNA reads as TGTGCCAGCAGTGGGAGCTCAGGGGAGGGTCAGCCCCAGCATTTT. Translating gives CASSGSSGEGQPQHF.

This rearrangement joins TRBV5-1 to TRBJ2-3, with D perhaps matching TRBD1 (6 bases). The CDR3 runs 13 residues. From germline, CDR1 is SGHRS and CDR2 YFSETQ. V dropped 4 bases and J dropped 3 bases, with 9 bases sitting between them. CDR3 DNA: TGCGCCAGCAGCCACGGACAGACAGATACGCAGTATTTT. Its protein is CASSHGQTDTQYF. Filled out from reference TRBV5-1 and TRBJ2-3, the complete variable domain reads KAGVTQTPRYLIKTRGQQVTLSCSPISGHRSVSWYQQTPGQGLQFLFEYFSETQRNKGNFPGRFSGRQFSNSRSEMNVSTLELGDSALYLCASSHGQTDTQYFGPGTRLTVL.

This clone was observed once. This chain uses TRBV6-5 with TRBJ1-2, with D perhaps matching TRBD1 (5 bases). Germline assignment: CDR1 MNHEY and CDR2 SVGAGI. CDR3 length equals 13 residues. The germline V and J ends were trimmed by 7 bases and 8 bases, with 17 bases remaining between them. The CDR3 bases are TGTGCCAGCAAACAGGATTATATGGGAGGCTACACCTTC. It yields the protein CASKQDYMGGYTF.

The genes are TRBV13 and TRBJ2-1, with 10 bases aligning to TRBD2. CDR3 length equals 18 residues. J lost 4 bases, V lost 0 bases, and 9 bases had no gene match. In germline, CDR1 is PRHDT, CDR2 FYEKMQ (reference sequence). The DNA for the CDR3 is TGTGCCAGCAGCTTAGGCCCGGCTAGCGGGGGCATTTACAATGAGCAGTTCTTC. Amino acid sequence: CASSLGPASGGIYNEQFF.

V is TRBV11-3 and J is TRBJ1-1; possibly TRBD1 for D (5 bases). This CDR3 is built from 14 residues. Germline CDR1 is SGHNT and CDR2 is YENEEA. Deletions cut 0 bases from V and 4 bases from J, with 9 bases between. In DNA form, the CDR3 reads TGTGCCAGCAGCTTAGATCAGGGTTTCACTGAAGCTTTCTTT. Translating gives CASSLDQGFTEAFF.

The count of this clone is one. The V gene is TRBV19, the J gene TRBJ2-3; 10 bases match TRBD1. J was trimmed by 2 bases and V by 3 bases; bases with no gene match: 8. This CDR3 has 17 residues. Germline V gene sequence: CDR1 LNHDA, CDR2 SQIVND (reference sequence). Here the CDR3 DNA reads TGTGCCAGTAGTATTAAGGGACAGGGGTCGGACACAGATACGCAGTATTTT. This codes for CASSIKGQGSDTDTQYF. Full variable domain (remainder filled in from reference TRBV19 and TRBJ2-3): DGGITQSPKYLFRKEGQNVTLSCEQNLNHDAMYWYRQDPGQGLRLIYYSQIVNDFQKGDIAEGYSVSREKKESFPLTVTSAQKNPTAFYLCASSIKGQGSDTDTQYFGPGTRLTVL.

On this clone itself: In the same sample, other DNA sequences code for this CDR3. J is TRBJ1-5 and V is TRBV7-2; D is perhaps TRBD1 (6 bases). This CDR3 is built from 14 residues. In germline, CDR1 is SGHTA, CDR2 FQGNSA. V lost 5 bases, J lost 4 bases, and 12 bases lay in between. The DNA for the CDR3 is TGTGCCAGCAGCGAAGGGGGATGGAATCAGCCCCAGCATTTT. This sequence encodes CASSEGGWNQPQHF. The full variable domain, completed using reference TRBV7-2 and TRBJ1-5, is GAGVSQSPSNKVTEKGKDVELRCDPISGHTALYWYRQSLGQGLEFLIYFQGNSAPDKSGLPSDRFSAERTGGSVSTLTIQRTQQEDSAVYLCASSEGGWNQPQHFGDGTRLSIL.

Turning to this clone: An end of the junction differs from the germline gene, which may be a read error. The chain combines TRBV6-5 with TRBJ1-2; D gene ambiguous. CDR3 length: 11 amino acids. Germline V CDR1 and CDR2: MNHEY, SVGAGI. CDR3 sequence reads: CASRNEWAAIF. CDR3 nucleotide sequence: TGTGCCAGCAGAAACGAATGGGCAGCTATCTTC.

This chain connects TRBV11-3 to TRBJ1-1; D remains unclear. The CDR3 runs to 14 residues. With 5 bases removed from V and 0 bases from J, the gap between germline ends came to 10 bases. CDR1 is SGHNT and CDR2 is YENEEA in the germline V gene. CDR3 nucleotide sequence: TGTGCCAGCAGCCTCTCGGGTGTGAACACTGAAGCTTTCTTT. Its translation: CASSLSGVNTEAFF.

Details on this clone: Germline and junction disagree at one end, which may indicate a read error. The rearrangement uses TRBV19 and TRBJ1-2; D is ambiguous. Germline lookup yields CDR1 LNHDA and CDR2 SQIVND (reference sequence). The CDR3 spans 13 residues. CDR3 DNA sequence: TGTGCCAGTAGTATAGTAAACCCAAGCAGCTACACCTTT. It codes for CASSIVNPSSYTF.

The chain recombines TRBV10-2 with TRBJ2-7; 10 bases are a match to TRBD1. This CDR3 comprises 13 residues. Germline V gene sequence: CDR1 WSHSY, CDR2 SAAADI. V dropped 4 bases and J dropped 4; count of bases not matched to a gene: 1. The CDR3 here is CASSGTGGYEQYF. The CDR3 nucleotides read TGCGCCAGCAGTGGGACAGGGGGTTACGAGCAGTACTTC.

The gene calls are TRBV30 and TRBJ1-5; D gene uncertain. Trimming cost V 2 bases and J 6 bases, with 11 bases left between them. The CDR3 covers 13 residues. Germline V lookup: CDR1 GTSNPN, CDR2 SVGIG (reference sequence). CDR3 sequence (DNA): TGTGCCTGGAGTCAGCGGGGAGGTCAGCCCCAGCATTTT. Translating it yields CAWSQRGGQPQHF.

The V and J genes are TRBV11-3 and TRBJ1-3, with 8 positions matching TRBD1. The CDR3 totals 15 residues. Germline CDR1 reads SGHNT; CDR2 reads YENEEA. The junction had 3 bases not matched to a gene; V was cut back by 2 bases and J by 3 bases. The CDR3 DNA sequence: TGTGCCAGCAGCTTACAGGGGGCGTTTGGAAACACCATATATTTT. Residues: CASSLQGAFGNTIYF.

V usage is TRBV6-1 and J usage is TRBJ1-1; TRBD1 agrees at 8 bases. V lost 5 bases, J lost 2 bases, and 4 bases stayed unmatched. Germline CDR1 and CDR2: MNHNS and SASEGT. The CDR3 runs 14 residues. The CDR3: CASSTQGGNTEAFF. As DNA, the CDR3 is TGTGCCAGCAGTACACAGGGGGGTAACACTGAAGCTTTCTTT.

The rearrangement links TRBV5-1 to TRBJ2-6; 10 bases align to TRBD1. Germline V gene sequence: CDR1 SGHRS, CDR2 YFSETQ. CDR3 length equals 19 residues. V gave up 4 bases and J gave up 2 bases; unmatched junction bases: 12. The CDR3 protein is CASSPQGDRGDTGANVLTF. CDR3 bases: TGCGCCAGCAGCCCACAGGGGGACAGGGGAGATACTGGGGCCAACGTCCTGACTTTC.

As to this clone: The same CDR3 arises from other DNA sequences in this sample as well. The CDR3 sequence is CASSQGTGADTEAFF. The DNA of the CDR3 is TGTGCCAGCAGCCAAGGGACAGGGGCTGACACTGAAGCTTTCTTT. The chain joins TRBV4-2 to TRBJ1-1, with 9 nucleotides matching TRBD1. The V and J ends lost 1 base and 3 bases, in that order; junction bases with no gene match: 3. The CDR3 has 15 residues. Per the germline V gene, CDR1 is LGHNA and CDR2 is YNFKEQ.

V gene TRBV6-1 combines with J gene TRBJ2-5, with a weak D call TRBD1 (6 bases). Germline V gene sequence: CDR1 MNHNS, CDR2 SASEGT. The CDR3 consists of 15 residues. With 2 bases removed from V and 5 bases from J, the gap between germline ends came to 15 bases. The CDR3 reads CASSEFRGHSETQYF. CDR3 nucleotide sequence: TGTGCCAGCAGTGAATTCAGGGGACATAGCGAGACCCAGTACTTC.

The CDR3 DNA reads TGTGCCAGCGGCGTTTTGGGTAGCAATCAGCCCCAGCATTTT. It codes for CASGVLGSNQPQHF. The chain joins TRBV6-5 to TRBJ1-5; D call uncertain. Germline V gene lookup returns CDR1 MNHEY and CDR2 SVGAGI. The CDR3 spans 14 residues. V dropped 8 bases and J dropped 0 bases, with 11 bases sitting between them.

V and J are TRBV5-1 and TRBJ2-1; 7 bases match TRBD2. Germline assignment: CDR1 SGHRS and CDR2 YFSETQ. This CDR3 has 14 residues. V lost 0 bases, J lost 7 bases, and 4 bases stayed unmatched. DNA for the CDR3: TGCGCCAGCAGCTTGGAGCGGGGAGGGAATGAGCAGTTCTTC. It specifies CASSLERGGNEQFF.

J is TRBJ1-4 and V is TRBV19; 9 bases fit TRBD1. The ends lost 6 bases at V and 8 bases at J; junction bases unmatched: 13. This CDR3 has 16 residues. The germline gives CDR1 LNHDA, CDR2 SQIVND (reference sequence). Here the CDR3 DNA reads TGTGCCAGTAGCCGGTCATCCGGGACAGGGTGGGAAAAACTGTTTTTT. It specifies CASSRSSGTGWEKLFF.